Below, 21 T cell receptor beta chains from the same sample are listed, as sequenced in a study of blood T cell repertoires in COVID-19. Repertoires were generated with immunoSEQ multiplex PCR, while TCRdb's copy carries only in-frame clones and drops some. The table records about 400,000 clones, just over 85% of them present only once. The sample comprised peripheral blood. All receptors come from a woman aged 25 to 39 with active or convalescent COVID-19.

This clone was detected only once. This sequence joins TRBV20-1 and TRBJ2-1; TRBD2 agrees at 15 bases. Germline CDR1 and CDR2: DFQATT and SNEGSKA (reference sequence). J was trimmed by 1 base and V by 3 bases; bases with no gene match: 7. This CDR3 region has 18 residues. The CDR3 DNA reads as TGCAGTGCTAGTAGGACTAGCGGGAGGGTTCTTTCCTACAATGAGCAGTTCTTC. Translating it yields CSASRTSGRVLSYNEQFF.

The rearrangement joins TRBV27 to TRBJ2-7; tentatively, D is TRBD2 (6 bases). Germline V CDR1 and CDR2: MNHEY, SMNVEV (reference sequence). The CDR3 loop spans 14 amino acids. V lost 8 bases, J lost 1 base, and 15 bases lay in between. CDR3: CASALRGTSYEQYF. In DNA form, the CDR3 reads TGTGCCAGCGCCCTGCGGGGCACGTCCTACGAGCAGTACTTC.

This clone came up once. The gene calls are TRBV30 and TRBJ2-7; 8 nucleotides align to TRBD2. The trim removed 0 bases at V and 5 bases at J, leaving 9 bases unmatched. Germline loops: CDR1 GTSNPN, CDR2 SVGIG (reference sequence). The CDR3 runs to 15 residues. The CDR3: CAWSVYRAGVNEQYF. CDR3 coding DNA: TGTGCCTGGAGTGTATATCGAGCGGGAGTCAACGAGCAGTACTTC.

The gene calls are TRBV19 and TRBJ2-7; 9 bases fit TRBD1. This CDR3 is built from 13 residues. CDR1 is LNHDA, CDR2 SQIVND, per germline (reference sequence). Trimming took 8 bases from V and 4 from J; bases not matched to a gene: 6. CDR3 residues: CASSTGGIYEQYF. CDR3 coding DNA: TGTGCCAGTTCGACAGGGGGAATTTACGAGCAGTACTTC.

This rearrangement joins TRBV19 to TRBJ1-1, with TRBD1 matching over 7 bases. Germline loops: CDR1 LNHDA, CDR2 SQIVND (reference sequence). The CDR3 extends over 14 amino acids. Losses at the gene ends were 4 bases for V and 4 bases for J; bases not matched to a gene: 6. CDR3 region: CASSNPQGVTEAFF. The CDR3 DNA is TGTGCCAGTAGTAACCCCCAGGGGGTCACTGAAGCTTTCTTT.

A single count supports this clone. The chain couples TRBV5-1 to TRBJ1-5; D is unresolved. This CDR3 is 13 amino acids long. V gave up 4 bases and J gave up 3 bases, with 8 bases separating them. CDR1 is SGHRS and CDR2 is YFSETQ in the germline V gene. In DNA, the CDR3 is TGCGCCAGCAGCCTTGACTTCAATCAGCCCCAGCATTTT. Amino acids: CASSLDFNQPQHF.

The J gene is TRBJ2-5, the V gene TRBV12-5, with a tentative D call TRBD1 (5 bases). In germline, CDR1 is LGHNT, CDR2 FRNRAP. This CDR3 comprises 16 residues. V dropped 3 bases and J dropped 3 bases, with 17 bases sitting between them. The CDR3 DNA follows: TGTGCTAGTGGTTTATTGCCTCCAGGGATGGAAGAGACCCAGTACTTC. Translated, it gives CASGLLPPGMEETQYF.

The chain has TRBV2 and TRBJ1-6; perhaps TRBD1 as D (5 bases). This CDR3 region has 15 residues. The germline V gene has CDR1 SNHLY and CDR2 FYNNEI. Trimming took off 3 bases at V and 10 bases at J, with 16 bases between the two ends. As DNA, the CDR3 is TGTGCCAGCAGTGACCGACAGCTACCTTGGTCACCCCTCCACTTT. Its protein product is CASSDRQLPWSPLHF.

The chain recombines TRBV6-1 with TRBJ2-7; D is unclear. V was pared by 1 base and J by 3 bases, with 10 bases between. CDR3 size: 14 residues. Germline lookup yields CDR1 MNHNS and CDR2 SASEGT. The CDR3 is CASSEGPRSYEQYF. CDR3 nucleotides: TGTGCCAGCAGTGAAGGCCCACGTAGCTACGAGCAGTACTTC.

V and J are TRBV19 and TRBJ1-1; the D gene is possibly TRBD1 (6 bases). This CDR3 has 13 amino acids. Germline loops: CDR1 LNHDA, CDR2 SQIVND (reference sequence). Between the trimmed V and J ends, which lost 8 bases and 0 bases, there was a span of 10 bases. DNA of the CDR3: TGTGCCAGTCGCAGGGGCATGAACACTGAAGCTTTCTTT. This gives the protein CASRRGMNTEAFF.

The chain's CDR3 is CASSSQGGELFF. The CDR3 region has the DNA TGTGCCAGCAGCTCCCAGGGCGGGGAGCTGTTTTTT. The V gene is TRBV5-4, the J gene TRBJ2-2; TRBD1 might be the D (5 bases). V was trimmed by 3 bases and J by 7 bases, leaving 7 bases between them. Germline V lookup: CDR1 SGHNT, CDR2 YYREEE (reference sequence). The CDR3 sequence is 12 residues long. Full variable domain (rest looked up from reference TRBV5-4 and TRBJ2-2): ETGVTQSPTHLIKTRGQQVTLRCSSQSGHNTVSWYQQALGQGPQFIFQYYREEENGRGNFPPRFSGLQFPNYSSELNVNALELDDSALYLCASSSQGGELFFGEGSRLTVL.

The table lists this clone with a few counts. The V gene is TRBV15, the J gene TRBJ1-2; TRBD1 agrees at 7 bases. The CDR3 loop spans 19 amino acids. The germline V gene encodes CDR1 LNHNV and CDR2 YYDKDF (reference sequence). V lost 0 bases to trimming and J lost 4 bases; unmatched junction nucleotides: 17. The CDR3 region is CATSRDGVAWGQSGYGYTF. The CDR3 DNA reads TGTGCCACCAGCAGAGATGGAGTCGCGTGGGGACAGAGTGGCTATGGCTACACCTTC.

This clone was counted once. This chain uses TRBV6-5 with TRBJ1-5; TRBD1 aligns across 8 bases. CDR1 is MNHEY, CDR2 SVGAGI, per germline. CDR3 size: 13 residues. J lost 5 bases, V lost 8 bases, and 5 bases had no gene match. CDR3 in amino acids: CASRTGRDQPQHF. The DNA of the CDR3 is TGTGCCAGCCGGACAGGGAGGGATCAGCCCCAGCATTTT.

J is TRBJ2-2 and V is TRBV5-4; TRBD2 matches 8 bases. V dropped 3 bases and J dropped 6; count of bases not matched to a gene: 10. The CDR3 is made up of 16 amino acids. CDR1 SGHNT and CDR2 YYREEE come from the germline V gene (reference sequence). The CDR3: CASSSQVAGGPGELFF. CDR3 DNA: TGTGCCAGCAGCTCGCAAGTGGCGGGGGGTCCCGGGGAGCTGTTTTTT.

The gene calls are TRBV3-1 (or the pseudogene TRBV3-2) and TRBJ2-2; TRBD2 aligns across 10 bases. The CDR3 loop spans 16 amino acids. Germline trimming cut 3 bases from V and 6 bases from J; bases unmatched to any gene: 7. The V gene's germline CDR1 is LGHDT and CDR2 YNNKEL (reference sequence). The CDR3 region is CASSQAGLAISGELFF. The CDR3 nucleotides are TGTGCCAGCAGCCAGGCGGGACTAGCGATCTCCGGGGAGCTGTTTTTT.

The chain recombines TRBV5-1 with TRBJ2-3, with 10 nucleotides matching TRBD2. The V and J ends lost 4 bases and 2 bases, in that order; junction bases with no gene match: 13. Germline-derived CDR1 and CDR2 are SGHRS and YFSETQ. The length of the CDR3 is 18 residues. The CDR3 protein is CASSRPASGGRNTDTQYF. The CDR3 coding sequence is TGCGCCAGCAGCCGCCCGGCTAGCGGGGGACGCAACACAGATACGCAGTATTTT.

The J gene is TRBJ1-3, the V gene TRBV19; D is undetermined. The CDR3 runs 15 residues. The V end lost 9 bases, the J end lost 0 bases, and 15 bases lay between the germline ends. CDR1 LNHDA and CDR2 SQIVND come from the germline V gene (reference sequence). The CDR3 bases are TGTGCCAGACCCGGGTCAGCCAGCTCTGGAAACACCATATATTTT. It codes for CARPGSASSGNTIYF.

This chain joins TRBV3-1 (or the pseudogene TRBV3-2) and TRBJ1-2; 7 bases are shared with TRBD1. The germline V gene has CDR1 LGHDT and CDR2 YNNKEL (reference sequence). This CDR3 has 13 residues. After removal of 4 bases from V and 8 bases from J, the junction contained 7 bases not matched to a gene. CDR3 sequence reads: CASSLYRGKGYTF. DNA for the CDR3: TGTGCCAGCAGCCTTTACAGGGGTAAAGGCTACACCTTC.

In DNA, the CDR3 is TGTGCCAGCAGTTTTGGTAGCGGAGCCAAAAACATTCAGTACTTC. Amino acid sequence: CASSFGSGAKNIQYF. The chain couples TRBV6-5 to TRBJ2-4; possibly TRBD2 for D (6 bases). This CDR3 is built from 15 residues. Trimming left V 4 bases short and J 0 bases short, with 10 bases between. Per the germline V gene, CDR1 is MNHEY and CDR2 is SVGAGI.

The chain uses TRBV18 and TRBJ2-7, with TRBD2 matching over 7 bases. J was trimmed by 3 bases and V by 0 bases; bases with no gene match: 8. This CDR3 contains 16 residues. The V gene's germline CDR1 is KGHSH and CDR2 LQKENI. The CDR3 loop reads CASSPPVGGSFYEQYF. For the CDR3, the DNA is TGTGCCAGCTCACCACCGGTCGGCGGGAGCTTCTACGAGCAGTACTTC.

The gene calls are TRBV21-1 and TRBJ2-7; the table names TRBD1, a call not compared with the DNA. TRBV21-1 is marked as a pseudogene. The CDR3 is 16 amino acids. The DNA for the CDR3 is TGTGCCAGCAGCACGGACGACAGAAGAAGGGTCTACGAGCAGTACTTC. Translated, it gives CASSTDDRRRVYEQYF.